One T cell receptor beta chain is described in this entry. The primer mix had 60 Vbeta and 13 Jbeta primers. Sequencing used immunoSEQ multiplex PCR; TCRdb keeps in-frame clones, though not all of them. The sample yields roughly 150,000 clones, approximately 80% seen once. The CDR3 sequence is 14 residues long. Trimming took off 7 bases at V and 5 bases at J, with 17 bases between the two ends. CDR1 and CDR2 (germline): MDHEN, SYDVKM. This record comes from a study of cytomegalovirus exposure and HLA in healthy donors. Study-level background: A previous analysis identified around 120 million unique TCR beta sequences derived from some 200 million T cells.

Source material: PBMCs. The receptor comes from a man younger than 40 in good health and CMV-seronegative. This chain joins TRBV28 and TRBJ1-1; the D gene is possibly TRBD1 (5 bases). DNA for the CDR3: TGTGCCAGCACCCCGGGGGGGTTCGGGACTGAAGCTTTCTTT. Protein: CASTPGGFGTEAFF.